This section outlines one T cell receptor beta chain sequence together with its context. It lacks a known antigen. No base qualities exist here, and no much larger clone lies one base off it. This sample was taken from a study of Graves' ophthalmopathy and Graves' hyperthyroidism (dated by TCRdb to 2017 to 2018). Looking at the study overall: Hyperthyroidism was considered stable if no progression to ophthalmopathy occurred within 18 months of follow-up. The study used signatures of the TCR beta repertoire to tell Graves' ophthalmopathy apart from Graves' hyperthyroidism and to predict which patients would progress to ophthalmopathy. In total, some 140 blood samples were TCR-sequenced: 43 ophthalmopathy, some 75 hyperthyroidism and approximately 17 hyperthyroidism-to-ophthalmopathy patients. To explore V-J signatures that separate ophthalmopathy from hyperthyroidism, a discovery set of approximately 100 patients was enrolled, consisting of about 45 with ophthalmopathy and some 59 with stable hyperthyroidism. An independent validation cohort comprised 18 hyperthyroidism patients and over 15 patients who later progressed from hyperthyroidism to ophthalmopathy. T-cell repertoires of thyroid tissue and blood were compared in about six hyperthyroidism patients. After sampling, hyperthyroidism patients received methimazole starting at 30 mg daily, and ophthalmopathy patients received high-dose intravenous methylprednisolone.

For repertoire sequencing, TCR beta CDR3 regions were amplified from RNA transcripts. HTBI primers and the Qiagen OneStep RT-PCR kit were used in a first-round RT-PCR, which was followed by a second-round multiplex PCR, size selection and purification. Libraries were sequenced paired-end with 100 bp reads on an Illumina HiSeq2000. The authors' pipeline ran thus. SOAPnuke was used to process the reads, throwing out any read that had adapters, had uncalled bases, had a mean Phred below 15, or lacked an exact constant-primer or identifier match. COPE v1.2.5 was used to merge the high-quality paired reads. Unique nucleotide sequences were defined as clonotypes and aligned to IMGT TRB V, D and J references using MiTCR v1.1. Only V-J combinations with frequency above 0.0001 were analysed, covering about 99% of repertoires. A TCR clonal expansion and chaos score per V-J combination was defined as the ratio of F50 clonal expansion to chaos observed in the TCRdist matrix. Welch's t-statistics and random forest were used to reduce features to about a dozen V-J combinations, which were fed into a naive Bayes classifier. The similarity between thyroid and blood repertoires was quantified using the Morisita-Horn index. TCRdb reprocessing: public reads trimmed at Q25 with fastp, clones called with MiXCR, in-frame beta chains kept. Every CDR3 protein is listed once, alongside the most common genes and DNA of its rows. TCRdb, rather than the study authors, made the V and J calls. In all, the sample holds 580,000 or so distinct CDR3 sequences, and just under 40% of those were seen once. Of the sample, around 4.6% is held by the ten largest clones.

What the work shows at the level of the full study, not this receptor alone: In validation, the model predicted ophthalmopathy progression with more than 55% sensitivity and 72.22% specificity; roughly eleven predicted patients were CT-confirmed with GO in a median of around 6 months. No statistical method was used to predetermine the sample size, and group allocation was not hidden from the investigators. Most expanded thyroid clonotypes with a frequency above 0.001 also appeared in blood, which suggests that blood repertoires may reflect the immune response in the thyroid. In cross-validation, the 13-signature model distinguished ophthalmopathy from stable hyperthyroidism with approximately 88% sensitivity and around 81% specificity, and in the test set the corresponding values were roughly 80% and 75%.

Hyperthyroidism patients were newly diagnosed, with disease duration under 2 months, and aged 18 to 65 years. Patients with other autoimmune diseases, uncontrolled infections, pregnancy or lactation were excluded. Diagnosis relied on clinical symptoms, serum thyroxine, TRAb, thyroid ultrasound and orbital computed tomography. Total RNA was extracted using Trizol reagent, and RNA quality was checked on an Agilent 2100 Bioanalyzer. Looking up the germline V gene yields CDR1 MGHDK and CDR2 SYGVNS. Reading from cysteine to phenylalanine, the CDR3 counts 15 amino acids. The kept DNA is CDR3 alone, 45 bases in frame from the first base. V is cut by 8 bases and J by 0 bases, and the space between the germline ends is 17 bases.

The source is an adult man with Graves' hyperthyroidism. The chain is encoded by TRBV25-1 joined to TRBJ2-7; possibly the D gene is TRBD1, per 6 matching bases. The sample was peripheral blood or thyroid tissue (not recorded which). The nucleotides are TGTGCCAGCTCACCGGGACAACTGAGCTCCTACGAGCAGTACTTC. It translates as CASSPGQLSSYEQYF.